A selection of T cell receptor beta chains follows, all from one sample in a study of blood T cell repertoires in COVID-19. Clones were read by immunoSEQ multiplex PCR, and TCRdb kept only the in-frame ones, dropping some. The sample yields 95,000 to 150,000 clones, 70% to 85% seen once. Input material: peripheral blood. The source of these receptors is a human donor with acute or convalescent COVID-19. The donor label of this sample is uncertain. CDR3s include the opening cysteine and the closing phenylalanine or tryptophan. A D gene is named only where the DNA matches it firmly. Clone size is stated in some rows and not others, as once, few, many or a class when expanded.

TRBJ1-3 | NA | NA | TRBV12-5 | TGTGCTAGTGGCTTGACGACACTTAACTCTGGAAACACCATATATTTT | CASGLTTLNSGNTIYF
TRBJ2-7 | NA | TRBD2 | TRBV11-2 | TGTGCCAGCAGCGTTACTAGCGGGGGGATGTACGAGCAGTACTTC | CASSVTSGGMYEQYF
TRBJ1-4 | once | NA | TRBV7-9 | TGTGCCAGCAGCTTAAGGGGAGGTGGTGAAAAACTGTTTTTT | CASSLRGGGEKLFF
TRBJ1-6 | NA | NA | TRBV12-3/TRBV12-4 | TGTGCCAGCAGCTATCACAATTCACCCCTCCACTTT | CASSYHNSPLHF
TRBJ2-7 | NA | TRBD1 | TRBV6-4 | TGTGCCAGCAGGGCCCGGACAGGGATCTACGAGCAGTACTTC | CASRARTGIYEQYF
TRBJ1-1 | few | TRBD1 | TRBV13 | TGTGCCAGCAGCGAGACAGGGGCGAGCACTGAAGCTTTCTTT | CASSETGASTEAFF
TRBJ2-3 | NA | TRBD2 | TRBV10-3 | TGTGCCATCAGTGCCGCGGGGGGCCCAGATACGCAGTATTTT | CAISAAGGPDTQYF
TRBJ2-5 | once | NA | TRBV7-8 | TGTGCCAGCAGCTTAGGGGACCCCTACAGGGTTTACGTGACCCAGTACTTC | CASSLGDPYRVYVTQYF
TRBJ1-6 | few | NA | TRBV18 | TGTGCCAGCTCACCGGAACAGGGAGTCAATTCACCCCTCCACTTT | CASSPEQGVNSPLHF
TRBJ1-1 | few | NA | TRBV9 | TGTGCCAGCAGCCCACAGACGAGCGGGTTCGCTGAAGCTTTCTTT | CASSPQTSGFAEAFF
TRBJ2-1 | few | TRBD2 | TRBV11-2 | TGTGCCAGCAGCTTAGTCTTTGCGGGGGGGAACAATGAGCAGTTCTTC | CASSLVFAGGNNEQFF
TRBJ1-2 | NA | NA | TRBV28 | TGTGCCAGCACCTTTTCGGACTGGGTTCGAGGCTACACCTTC | CASTFSDWVRGYTF
TRBJ1-2 | many | TRBD1 | TRBV28 | TGTGCCAGCTTGGACAGGGTGGGAGCTAACTATGGCTACACCTTC | CASLDRVGANYGYTF
TRBJ2-6 | NA | TRBD1 | TRBV6-1 | TGTGCCAGCAGTGAATTGGGGGACAGGTTCTCTGGGGCCAACGTCCTGACTTTC | CASSELGDRFSGANVLTF
TRBJ1-4 | NA | NA | TRBV5-1 | TGCGCCAGCAGCCTCTCCGGGACAAATCCTGAAAAACTGTTTTTT | CASSLSGTNPEKLFF
TRBJ1-4 | once | NA | TRBV14 | TGTGCCAGCAGCCGGTCGGGTCTTGAAAAACTGTTTTTT | CASSRSGLEKLFF
TRBJ1-1 | NA | NA | TRBV19 | TGTGCCAGTAGTCCCTTTCGGGGGGTGGATAACACTGAAGCTTTCTTT | CASSPFRGVDNTEAFF
TRBJ2-2 | NA | NA | TRBV6-6 | TGTGCCAGCTCTTTCACCGGGGAGCTGTTTTTT | CASSFTGELFF
TRBJ1-1 | NA | NA | TRBV2 | TGTGCCAGCAGTGCGAGACAGGTCGACATGAACACTGAAGCTTTCTTT | CASSARQVDMNTEAFF
TRBJ2-1 | NA | NA | TRBV6-5 | TGTGCCAGCAGTTACTCTTGGGGGGGGGCCCAGGATGAGCAGTTCTTC | CASSYSWGGAQDEQFF
TRBJ2-1 | NA | NA | TRBV11-2 | TGTGCCAGCAGATCGGGTCAGAATGAGCAGTTCTTC | CASRSGQNEQFF
TRBJ2-3 | NA | NA | TRBV18 | TGTGCCAGCTCACCGCGGCCAGATACGCAGTATTTT | CASSPRPDTQYF